The T cell receptor (beta chain) under discussion was sequenced for a study of CD8+ T cells in alopecia areata. Whole-study results and caveats: The study found higher clonality in lesional than normal scalp, especially in alopecia totalis/universalis. Tofacitinib significantly lowered scalp clonality and expanded CD8+ clones among the top 100.

Regarding this clone: Its cognate antigen is unknown.

This sample's treatment: oral pan-JAK inhibitor, 5-10 mg twice daily. Sorting of PBMCs yielded the CD4+ and CD8+ T cells. The sequencing template was cDNA reverse transcribed from extracted RNA. Assay used: immunoSEQ multiplex PCR; TCRdb lists only in-frame clones, some missing. The profile shows around 120,000 clones, over 55% of them singletons. Trimming took 6 bases from V and 5 from J; bases not matched to a gene: 15. The CDR3 runs 16 residues. Germline-derived CDR1 and CDR2 are SGHDT and YYEEEE. The sequenced sample was CD4+ T cells sorted from blood, obtained at week 4, from a patient treated with tofacitinib. This TCR came from a human donor with alopecia areata. This chain joins TRBV5-6 and TRBJ2-3, with 7 bases fitting TRBD2. This CDR3 reads CASNLRSGTGGDTQYF. The CDR3 nucleotides are TGTGCCAGCAACCTCCGAAGCGGGACCGGTGGAGATACGCAGTATTTT.